This T cell receptor (beta chain) was sequenced for a study of T cell clusters in autoimmune cytopenias. On this clonotype itself: The antigen is undetermined.

Study findings and constraints: Primary autoimmune cytopenia patients appeared to lack physiological T cell clusters present in healthy donors.

The CDR3 length is 15 residues. Per the germline V gene, CDR1 is LNHDA and CDR2 is SQIVND (reference sequence). TRB amplification used around 0.25 ug of peripheral blood genomic DNA. TRB rearrangements were amplified by touch-down multiplex PCR with mixed TRB-A/B primers. TCRdb re-called the multiplex PCR reads and gives one entry per CDR3 protein, without DNA. This sample's table has nearly 15,000 distinct CDR3 sequences. These data also featured in a second study, about T cell repertoires in aging, cancer and after chemotherapy. From that report: Age-matched healthy donors had significantly more diverse, less clonal blood TCR repertoires than untreated cancer patients. In cancer patients, declining TCR diversity with age involved lost richness and lost evenness. In each cancer cohort, median generation probability increased across chemotherapy, suggesting thymic output rebounded.

Sequencing input: peripheral blood. This TCR was recovered from a human donor in good health. The V and J genes are TRBV19 and TRBJ2-1. This chain's CDR3 is CASSPDGNRHNEQFF.